Listed here is a single T cell receptor (beta chain). Its cognate antigen is unknown. The data originate from a study of T cell repertoires in cytomegalovirus infection. Regarding the study as a whole: Cumulative public TCR beta family frequency identified carriers of CMV plus the relevant HLA.

Using its own MiXCR run on the reads, TCRdb lists one record per CDR3 protein. The table includes about 570,000 distinct CDR3 sequences, roughly 43% detected once. CDR3 length equals 14 residues. CDR1 is SGHTA, CDR2 FQGNSA, per germline. Trimming removed 6 bases from V and 5 bases from J, with 16 bases in between. This chain joins TRBV7-2 and TRBJ1-2; D not certain. Here the sequenced sample was cultured PBMCs, taken from culture after CMV antigen stimulation. The clonotype comes from a human donor in good health (CMV status not recorded). Some clones in this sample may be carry-over from other donors' samples. The CDR3 sequence: CASSPLRFGYGYTF. The CDR3 nucleotides are TGTGCCAGCAGTCCACTCCGTTTCGGGTATGGCTACACCTTC.